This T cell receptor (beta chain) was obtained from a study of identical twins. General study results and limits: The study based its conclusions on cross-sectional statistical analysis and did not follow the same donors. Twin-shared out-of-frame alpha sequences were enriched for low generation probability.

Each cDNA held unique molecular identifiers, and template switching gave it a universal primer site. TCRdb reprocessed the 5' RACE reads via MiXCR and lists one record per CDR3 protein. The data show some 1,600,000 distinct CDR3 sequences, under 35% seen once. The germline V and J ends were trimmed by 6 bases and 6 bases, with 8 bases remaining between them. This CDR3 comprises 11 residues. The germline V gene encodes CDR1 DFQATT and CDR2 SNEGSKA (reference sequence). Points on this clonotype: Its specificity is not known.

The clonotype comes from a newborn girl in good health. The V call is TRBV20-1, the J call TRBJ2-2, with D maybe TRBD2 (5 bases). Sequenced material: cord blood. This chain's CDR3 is CSAQRAGELFF. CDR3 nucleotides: TGCAGTGCCCAGAGGGCCGGGGAGCTGTTTTTT.